The TCR beta chain under discussion was sequenced for a study of blood T cells in healthy people across ages. Donors were systemically healthy Caucasian individuals from Russia aged about 6 to 95 years. The use of a sample-barcoded 5' primer and a J-beta primer mix characterized a second PCR of about 6 to 11 cycles. A template-switch adaptor that had 12 random nucleotides put a tag on each cDNA molecule. TCRdb re-called the 5' RACE reads through MiXCR, storing one row per CDR3 protein. Here the sample spans around 1,500,000 distinct CDR3 sequences, around 39% being singletons. Trimming took 7 bases from V and 6 from J, leaving 12 bases between them. The CDR3 has 13 residues. From germline, CDR1 is MNHEY and CDR2 SVGAGI. Points from the study as a whole: Fewer expanded clones and more diversity marked long-lived versus aged donors. No one knew whether donors had CMV, which possibly confounded expanded clonotype changes.

Turning to this clonotype: Its antigen is unidentified.

Sequenced material: blood. This sequence originates from a woman between 18 and 29 years old in good health. J is TRBJ1-4 and V is TRBV6-5, with D perhaps TRBD1 (6 bases). CDR3 nucleotide sequence: TGTGCCAGCAAGGGCAGGGGCGATGAAAAACTGTTTTTT. Protein sequence: CASKGRGDEKLFF.